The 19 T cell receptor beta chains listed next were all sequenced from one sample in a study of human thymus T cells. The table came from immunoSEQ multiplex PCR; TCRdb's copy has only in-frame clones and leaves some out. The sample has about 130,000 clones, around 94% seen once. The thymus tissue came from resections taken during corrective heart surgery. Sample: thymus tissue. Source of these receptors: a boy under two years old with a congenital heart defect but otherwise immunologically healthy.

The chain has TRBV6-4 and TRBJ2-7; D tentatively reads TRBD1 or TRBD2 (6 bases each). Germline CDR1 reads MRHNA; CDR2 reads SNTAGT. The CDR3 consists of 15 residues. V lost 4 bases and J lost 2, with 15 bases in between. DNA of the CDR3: TGTGCCAGCAGTGGGAAGGGGGGTCCCCCCTACGAGCAGTACTTC. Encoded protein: CASSGKGGPPYEQYF.

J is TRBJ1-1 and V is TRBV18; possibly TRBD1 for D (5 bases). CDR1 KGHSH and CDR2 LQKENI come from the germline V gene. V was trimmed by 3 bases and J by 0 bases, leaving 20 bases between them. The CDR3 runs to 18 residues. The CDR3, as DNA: TGTGCCAGCTCACCGCGGGGCGGGGCAGGGCCCCTGAACACTGAAGCTTTCTTT. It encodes CASSPRGGAGPLNTEAFF.

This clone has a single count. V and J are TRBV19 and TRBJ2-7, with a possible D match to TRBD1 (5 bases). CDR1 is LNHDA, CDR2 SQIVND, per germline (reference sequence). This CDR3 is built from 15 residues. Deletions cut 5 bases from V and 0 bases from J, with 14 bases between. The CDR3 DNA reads TGTGCCAGTAGTTGGGGCAGGGTACGCTCCTACGAGCAGTACTTC. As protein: CASSWGRVRSYEQYF.

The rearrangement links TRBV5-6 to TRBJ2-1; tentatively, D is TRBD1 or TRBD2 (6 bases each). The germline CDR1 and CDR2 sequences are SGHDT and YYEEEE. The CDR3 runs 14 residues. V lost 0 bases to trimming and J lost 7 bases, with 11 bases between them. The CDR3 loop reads CASSLVRGRNEQFF. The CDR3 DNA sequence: TGTGCCAGCAGCTTGGTTAGGGGGAGGAATGAGCAGTTCTTC.

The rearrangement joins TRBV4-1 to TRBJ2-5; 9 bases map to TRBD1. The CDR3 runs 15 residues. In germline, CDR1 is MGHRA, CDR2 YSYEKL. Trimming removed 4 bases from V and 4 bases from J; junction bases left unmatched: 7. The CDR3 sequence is CASSPTGGRGETQYF. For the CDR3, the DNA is TGCGCCAGCAGCCCGACAGGGGGTAGGGGAGAGACCCAGTACTTC.

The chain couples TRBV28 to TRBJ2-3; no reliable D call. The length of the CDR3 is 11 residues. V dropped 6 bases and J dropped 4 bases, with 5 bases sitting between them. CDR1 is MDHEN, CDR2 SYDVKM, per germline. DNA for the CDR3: TGTGCCAGCAGCCACCCAGATACGCAGTATTTT. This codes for CASSHPDTQYF.

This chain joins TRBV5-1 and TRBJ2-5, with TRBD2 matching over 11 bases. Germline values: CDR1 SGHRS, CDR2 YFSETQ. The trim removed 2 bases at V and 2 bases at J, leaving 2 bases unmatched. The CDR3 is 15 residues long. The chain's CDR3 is CASSLLAGDQETQYF. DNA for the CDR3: TGCGCCAGCAGCTTACTAGCGGGGGATCAAGAGACCCAGTACTTC.

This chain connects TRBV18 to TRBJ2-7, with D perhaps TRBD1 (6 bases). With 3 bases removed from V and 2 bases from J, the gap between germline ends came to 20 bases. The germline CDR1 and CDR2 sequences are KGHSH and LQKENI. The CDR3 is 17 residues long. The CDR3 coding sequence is TGTGCCAGCTCACCGAGGGGGACCCCTGCTATTGCCTACGAGCAGTACTTC. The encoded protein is CASSPRGTPAIAYEQYF. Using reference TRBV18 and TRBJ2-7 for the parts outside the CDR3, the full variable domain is NAGVMQNPRHLVRRRGQEARLRCSPMKGHSHVYWYRQLPEEGLKFMVYLQKENIIDESGMPKERFSAEFPKEGPSILRIQQVVRGDSAAYFCASSPRGTPAIAYEQYFGPGTRLTVT.

The CDR3 DNA is TGTGCCAGCAGTGAAGGGACAGGGTTGGGGACAGATACGCAGTATTTT. It yields the protein CASSEGTGLGTDTQYF. This rearrangement joins TRBV25-1 to TRBJ2-3; 9 bases match TRBD1. V gave up 2 bases and J gave up 3 bases; unmatched junction bases: 6. Germline CDR1 MGHDK, CDR2 SYGVNS. The CDR3 runs to 16 residues.

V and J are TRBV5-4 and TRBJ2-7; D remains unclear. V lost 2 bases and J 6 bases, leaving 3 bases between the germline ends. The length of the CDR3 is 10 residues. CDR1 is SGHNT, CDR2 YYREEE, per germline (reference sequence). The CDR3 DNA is TGTGCCAGCAGCTTTCGCGAGCAGTACTTC. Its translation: CASSFREQYF.

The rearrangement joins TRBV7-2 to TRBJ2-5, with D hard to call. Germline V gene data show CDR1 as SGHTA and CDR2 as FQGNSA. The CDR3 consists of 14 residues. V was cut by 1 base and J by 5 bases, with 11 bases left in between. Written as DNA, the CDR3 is TGTGCCAGCAGCTTAGGACGGCGGCGGGAGACCCAGTACTTC. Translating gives CASSLGRRRETQYF. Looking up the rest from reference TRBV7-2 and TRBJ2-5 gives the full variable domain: GAGVSQSPSNKVTEKGKDVELRCDPISGHTALYWYRQSLGQGLEFLIYFQGNSAPDKSGLPSDRFSAERTGGSVSTLTIQRTQQEDSAVYLCASSLGRRRETQYFGPGTRLLVL.

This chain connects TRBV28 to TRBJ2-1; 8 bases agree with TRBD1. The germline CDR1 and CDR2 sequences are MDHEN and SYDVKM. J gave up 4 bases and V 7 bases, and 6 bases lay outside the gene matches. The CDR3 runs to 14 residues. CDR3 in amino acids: CASTRDRRYNEQFF. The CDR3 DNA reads TGTGCCAGCACCCGGGACAGGCGGTACAATGAGCAGTTCTTC.

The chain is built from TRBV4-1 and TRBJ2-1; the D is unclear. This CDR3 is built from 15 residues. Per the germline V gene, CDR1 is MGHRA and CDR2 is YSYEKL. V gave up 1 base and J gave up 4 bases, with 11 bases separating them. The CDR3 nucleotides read TGCGCCAGCAGCCAAGTACCTGCTCTATACAATGAGCAGTTCTTC. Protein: CASSQVPALYNEQFF.

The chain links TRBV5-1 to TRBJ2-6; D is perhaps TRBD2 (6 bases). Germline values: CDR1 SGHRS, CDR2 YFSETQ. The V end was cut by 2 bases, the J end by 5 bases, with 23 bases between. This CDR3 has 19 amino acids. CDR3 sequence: CASSLLGPGVPFWANVLTF. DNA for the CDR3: TGCGCCAGCAGCTTACTTGGACCGGGAGTGCCTTTCTGGGCCAACGTCCTGACTTTC.

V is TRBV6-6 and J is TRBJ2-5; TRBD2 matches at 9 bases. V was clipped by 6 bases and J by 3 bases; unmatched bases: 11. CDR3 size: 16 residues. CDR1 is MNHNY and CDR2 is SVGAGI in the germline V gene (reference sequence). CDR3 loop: CASSPSWRGGEETQYF. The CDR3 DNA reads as TGTGCCAGCAGCCCCTCTTGGCGGGGGGGCGAAGAGACCCAGTACTTC.

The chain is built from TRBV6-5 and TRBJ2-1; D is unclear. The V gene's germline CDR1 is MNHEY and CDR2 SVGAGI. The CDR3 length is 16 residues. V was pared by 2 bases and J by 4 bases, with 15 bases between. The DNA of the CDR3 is TGTGCCAGCAGTTACAAAGGACCCCTCGGATACAATGAGCAGTTCTTC. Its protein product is CASSYKGPLGYNEQFF.

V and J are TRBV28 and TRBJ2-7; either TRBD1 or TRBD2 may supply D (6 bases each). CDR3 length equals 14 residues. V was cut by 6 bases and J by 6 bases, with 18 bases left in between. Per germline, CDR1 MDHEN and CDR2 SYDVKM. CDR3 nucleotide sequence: TGTGCCAGCAGCCCTTGGGGGGCAACCCGCGAGCAGTACTTC. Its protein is CASSPWGATREQYF.

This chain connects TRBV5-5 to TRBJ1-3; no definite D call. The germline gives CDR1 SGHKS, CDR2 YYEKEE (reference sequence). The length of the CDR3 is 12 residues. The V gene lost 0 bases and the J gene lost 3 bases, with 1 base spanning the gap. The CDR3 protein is CASSLDGNTIYF. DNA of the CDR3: TGTGCCAGCAGCTTGGATGGAAACACCATATATTTT.

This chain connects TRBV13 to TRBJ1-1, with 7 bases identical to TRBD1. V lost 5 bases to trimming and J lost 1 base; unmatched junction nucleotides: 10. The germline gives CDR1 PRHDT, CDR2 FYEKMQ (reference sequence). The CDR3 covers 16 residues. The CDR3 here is CASSPRDSEGNTEAFF. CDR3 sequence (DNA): TGTGCCAGCAGCCCGCGGGACAGTGAGGGGAACACTGAAGCTTTCTTT.